Only a few counts were recorded for the clone carrying this T cell receptor beta chain. Antigen: not known. The sample is drawn from a study of T-cell memory formation after mild COVID-19. Study details: TCR clusters showed largely donor specificity. Regarding the study as a whole: Memory from before infection featured some responding clones, which suggests cross-reactive memory joined. Contracting clones localized mainly to CM and EM when CD4+ and mainly to EMRA when CD8+. The authors left the SARS-CoV-2 specificity of second-wave clones peaking on day 37 unconfirmed.

TCRdb called the 5' RACE reads again in MiXCR, with one record for every CDR3 protein. This sample yields about 360,000 distinct CDR3 sequences, of which 10% to 15% are seen a single time; around 21% belongs to the top ten. CDR3 length: 14 amino acids. Germline loops: CDR1 SGHRS, CDR2 YFSETQ. Trimming removed 4 bases from V and 3 bases from J; junction bases left unmatched: 5. The sample consisted of PBMCs or a T cell subset sorted from them (not recorded which). This receptor was taken from a young man who had mild COVID-19 (a few samples of this study predate the infection). Cell type and time point are not known. The genes are TRBV5-1 and TRBJ2-3; 7 positions agree with TRBD1. CDR3 nucleotide sequence: TGCGCCAGCAGCCGGACAGGACTGACAGATACGCAGTATTTT. Encoded protein: CASSRTGLTDTQYF. The variable domain in full, completed from reference TRBV5-1 and TRBJ2-3, reads KAGVTQTPRYLIKTRGQQVTLSCSPISGHRSVSWYQQTPGQGLQFLFEYFSETQRNKGNFPGRFSGRQFSNSRSEMNVSTLELGDSALYLCASSRTGLTDTQYFGPGTRLTVL.